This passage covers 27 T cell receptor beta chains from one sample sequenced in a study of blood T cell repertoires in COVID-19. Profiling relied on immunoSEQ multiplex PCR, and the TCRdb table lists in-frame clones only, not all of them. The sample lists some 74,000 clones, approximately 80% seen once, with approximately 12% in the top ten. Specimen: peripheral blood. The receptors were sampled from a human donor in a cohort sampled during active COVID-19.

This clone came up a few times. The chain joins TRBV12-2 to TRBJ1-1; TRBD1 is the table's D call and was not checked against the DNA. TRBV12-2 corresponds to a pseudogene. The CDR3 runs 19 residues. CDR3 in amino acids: CASRPPSPLKTGFDSGAFF. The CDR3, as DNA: TGTGCAAGTCGCCCCCCATCCCCCCTGAAGACAGGGTTCGATTCAGGAGCTTTCTTT.

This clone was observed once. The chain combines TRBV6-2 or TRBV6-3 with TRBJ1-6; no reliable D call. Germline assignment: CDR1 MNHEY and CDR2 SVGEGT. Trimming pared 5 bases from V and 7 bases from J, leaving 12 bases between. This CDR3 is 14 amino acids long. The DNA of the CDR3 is TGTGCCAGCAGTACAGATCTACCAAATTCACCCCTCCACTTT. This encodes CASSTDLPNSPLHF.

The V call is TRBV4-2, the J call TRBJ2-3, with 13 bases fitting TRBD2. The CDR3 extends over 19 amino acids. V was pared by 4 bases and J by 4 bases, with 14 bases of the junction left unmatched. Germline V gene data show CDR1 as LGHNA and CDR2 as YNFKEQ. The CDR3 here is CASSLRTTSGGALADTQYF. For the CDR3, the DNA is TGTGCCAGCAGCCTTAGGACCACTAGCGGGGGGGCGTTGGCAGATACGCAGTATTTT.

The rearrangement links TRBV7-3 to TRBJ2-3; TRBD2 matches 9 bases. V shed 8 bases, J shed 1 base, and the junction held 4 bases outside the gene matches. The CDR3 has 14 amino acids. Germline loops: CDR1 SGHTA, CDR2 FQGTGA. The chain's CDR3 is CASQKRGGTDTQYF. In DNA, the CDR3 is TGTGCCAGCCAGAAGCGGGGGGGCACAGATACGCAGTATTTT.

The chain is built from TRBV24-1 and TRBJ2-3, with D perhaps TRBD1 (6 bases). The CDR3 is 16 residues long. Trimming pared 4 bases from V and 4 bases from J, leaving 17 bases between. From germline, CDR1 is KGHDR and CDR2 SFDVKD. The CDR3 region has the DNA TGTGCCACCAGTGAAATGACAGGCCGAGGAGCAGATACGCAGTATTTT. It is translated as CATSEMTGRGADTQYF.

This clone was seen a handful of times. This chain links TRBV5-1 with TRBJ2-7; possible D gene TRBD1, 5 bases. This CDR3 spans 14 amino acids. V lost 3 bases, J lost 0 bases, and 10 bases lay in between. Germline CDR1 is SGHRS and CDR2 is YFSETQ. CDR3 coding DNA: TGCGCCAGCAGCTGGGCCCAGGGCTCCTACGAGCAGTACTTC. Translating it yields CASSWAQGSYEQYF. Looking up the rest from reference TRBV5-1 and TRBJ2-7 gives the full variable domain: KAGVTQTPRYLIKTRGQQVTLSCSPISGHRSVSWYQQTPGQGLQFLFEYFSETQRNKGNFPGRFSGRQFSNSRSEMNVSTLELGDSALYLCASSWAQGSYEQYFGPGTRLTVT.

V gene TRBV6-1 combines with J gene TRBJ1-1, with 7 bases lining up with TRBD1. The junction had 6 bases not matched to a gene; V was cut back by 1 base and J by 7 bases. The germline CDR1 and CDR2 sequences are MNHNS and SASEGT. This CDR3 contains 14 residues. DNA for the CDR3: TGTGCCAGCAGTGAAGGGGACAGTCTTCGTGAAGCTTTCTTT. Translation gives CASSEGDSLREAFF.

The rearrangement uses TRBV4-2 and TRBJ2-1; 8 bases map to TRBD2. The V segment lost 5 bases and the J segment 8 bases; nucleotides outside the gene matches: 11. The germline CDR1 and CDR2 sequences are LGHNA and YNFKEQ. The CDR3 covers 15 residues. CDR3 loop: CASSSNGGGMDEQFF. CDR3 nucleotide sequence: TGTGCCAGCAGCTCGAATGGCGGGGGGATGGATGAGCAGTTCTTC.

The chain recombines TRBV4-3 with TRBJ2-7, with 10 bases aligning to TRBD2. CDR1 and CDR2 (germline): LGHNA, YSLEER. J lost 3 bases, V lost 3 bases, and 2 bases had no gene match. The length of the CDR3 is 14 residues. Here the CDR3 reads CASSHSSGGYEQYF. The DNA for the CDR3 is TGCGCCAGCAGCCACTCTAGCGGGGGCTACGAGCAGTACTTC.

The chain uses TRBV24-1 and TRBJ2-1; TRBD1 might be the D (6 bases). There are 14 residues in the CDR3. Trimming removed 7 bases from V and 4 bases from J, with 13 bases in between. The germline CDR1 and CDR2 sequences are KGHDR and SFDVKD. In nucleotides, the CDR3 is TGTGCCACCAGGGGGGCCTCCGGGTACAATGAGCAGTTCTTC. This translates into CATRGASGYNEQFF.

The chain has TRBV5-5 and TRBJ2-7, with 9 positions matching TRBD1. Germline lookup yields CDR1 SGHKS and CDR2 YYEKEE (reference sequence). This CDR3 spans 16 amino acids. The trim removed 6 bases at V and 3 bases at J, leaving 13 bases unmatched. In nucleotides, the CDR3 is TGTGCCAGCATCAACACCGCCGGGACAGGGCACTACGAGCAGTACTTC. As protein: CASINTAGTGHYEQYF. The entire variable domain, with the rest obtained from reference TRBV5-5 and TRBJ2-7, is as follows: DAGVTQSPTHLIKTRGQQVTLRCSPISGHKSVSWYQQVLGQGPQFIFQYYEKEERGRGNFPDRFSARQFPNYSSELNVNALLLGDSALYLCASINTAGTGHYEQYFGPGTRLTVT.

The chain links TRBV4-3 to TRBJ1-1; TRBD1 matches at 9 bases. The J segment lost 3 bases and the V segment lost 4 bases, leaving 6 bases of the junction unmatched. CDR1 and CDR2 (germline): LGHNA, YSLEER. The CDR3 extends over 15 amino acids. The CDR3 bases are TGCGCCAGCAGCCCGGGACAGGGTATCTACACTGAAGCTTTCTTT. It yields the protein CASSPGQGIYTEAFF.

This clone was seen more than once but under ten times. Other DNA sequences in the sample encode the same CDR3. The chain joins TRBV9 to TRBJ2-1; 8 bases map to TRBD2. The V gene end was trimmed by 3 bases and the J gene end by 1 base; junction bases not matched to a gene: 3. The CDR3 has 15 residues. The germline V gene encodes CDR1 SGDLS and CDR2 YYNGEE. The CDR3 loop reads CASSATSGSYNEQFF. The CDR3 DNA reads TGTGCCAGCAGCGCCACTAGCGGTTCCTACAATGAGCAGTTCTTC.

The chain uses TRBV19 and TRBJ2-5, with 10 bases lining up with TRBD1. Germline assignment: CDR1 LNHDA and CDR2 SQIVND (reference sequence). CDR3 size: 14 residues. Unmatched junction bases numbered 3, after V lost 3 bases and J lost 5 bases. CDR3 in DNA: TGTGCCAGTAGTATGACAGGGGGCGCGGAGACCCAGTACTTC. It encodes CASSMTGGAETQYF.

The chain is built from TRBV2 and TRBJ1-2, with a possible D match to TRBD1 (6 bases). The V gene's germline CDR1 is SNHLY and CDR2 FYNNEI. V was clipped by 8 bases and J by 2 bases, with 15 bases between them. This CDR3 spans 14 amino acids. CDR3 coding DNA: TGTGCCAGCCGGGGGGGGACAACAAACTATGGCTACACCTTC. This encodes CASRGGTTNYGYTF. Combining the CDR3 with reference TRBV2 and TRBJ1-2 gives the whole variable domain EPEVTQTPSHQVTQMGQEVILRCVPISNHLYFYWYRQILGQKVEFLVSFYNNEISEKSEIFDDQFSVERPDGSNFTLKIRSTKLEDSAMYFCASRGGTTNYGYTFGSGTRLTVV.

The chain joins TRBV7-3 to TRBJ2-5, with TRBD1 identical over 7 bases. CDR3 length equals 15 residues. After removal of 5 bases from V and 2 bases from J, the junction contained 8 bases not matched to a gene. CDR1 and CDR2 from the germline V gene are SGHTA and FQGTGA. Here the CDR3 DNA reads TGTGCCAGCAGCCCGCCGGGACAGCAACAAGAGACCCAGTACTTC. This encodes CASSPPGQQQETQYF.

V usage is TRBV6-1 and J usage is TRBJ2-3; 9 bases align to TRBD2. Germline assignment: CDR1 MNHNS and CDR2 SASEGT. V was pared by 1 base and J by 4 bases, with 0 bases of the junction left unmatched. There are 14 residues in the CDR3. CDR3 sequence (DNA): TGTGCCAGCAGTGAAGGACTAGCGGCAGATACGCAGTATTTT. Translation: CASSEGLAADTQYF.

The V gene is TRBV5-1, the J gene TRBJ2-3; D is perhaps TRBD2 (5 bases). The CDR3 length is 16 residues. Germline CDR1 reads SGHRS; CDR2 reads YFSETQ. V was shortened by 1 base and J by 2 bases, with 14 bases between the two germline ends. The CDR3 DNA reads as TGCGCCAGCAGCTTGAGTACGGGGAAAATCACAGATACGCAGTATTTT. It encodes CASSLSTGKITDTQYF.

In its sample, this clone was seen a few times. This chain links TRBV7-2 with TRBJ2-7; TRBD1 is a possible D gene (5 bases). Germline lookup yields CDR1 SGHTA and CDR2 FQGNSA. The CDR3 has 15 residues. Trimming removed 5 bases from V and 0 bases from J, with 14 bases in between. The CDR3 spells CASSIRAESSYEQYF. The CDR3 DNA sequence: TGTGCCAGCAGCATCAGGGCAGAGAGCTCCTACGAGCAGTACTTC.

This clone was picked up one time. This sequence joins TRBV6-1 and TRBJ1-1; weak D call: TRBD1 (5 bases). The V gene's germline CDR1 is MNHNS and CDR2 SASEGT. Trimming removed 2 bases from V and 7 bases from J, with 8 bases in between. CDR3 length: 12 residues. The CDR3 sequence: CASSEWGGEAFF. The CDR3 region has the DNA TGTGCCAGCAGTGAATGGGGCGGTGAAGCTTTCTTT.

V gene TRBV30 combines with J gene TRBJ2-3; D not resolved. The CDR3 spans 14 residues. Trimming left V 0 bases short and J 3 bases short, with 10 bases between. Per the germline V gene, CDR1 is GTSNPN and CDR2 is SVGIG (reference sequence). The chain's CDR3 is CAWSVALHTDTQYF. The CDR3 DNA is TGTGCCTGGAGTGTAGCCCTCCATACAGATACGCAGTATTTT.

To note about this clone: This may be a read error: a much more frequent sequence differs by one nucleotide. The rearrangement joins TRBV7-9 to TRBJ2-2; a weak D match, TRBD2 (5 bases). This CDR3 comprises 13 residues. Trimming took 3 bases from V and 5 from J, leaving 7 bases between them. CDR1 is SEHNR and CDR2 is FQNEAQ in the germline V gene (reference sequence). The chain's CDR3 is CASSFPGTGELFF. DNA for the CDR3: TGTGCCAGCAGCTTCCCGGGGACCGGGGAGCTGTTTTTT.

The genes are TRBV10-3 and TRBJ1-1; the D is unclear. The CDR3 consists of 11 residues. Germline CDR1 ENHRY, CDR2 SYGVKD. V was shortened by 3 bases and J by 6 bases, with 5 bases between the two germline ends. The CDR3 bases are TGTGCCATCAGTGAAACAGCTGAAGCTTTCTTT. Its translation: CAISETAEAFF.

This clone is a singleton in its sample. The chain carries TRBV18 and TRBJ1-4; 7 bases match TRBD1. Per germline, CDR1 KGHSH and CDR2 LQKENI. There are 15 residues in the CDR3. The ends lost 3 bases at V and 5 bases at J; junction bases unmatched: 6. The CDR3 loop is CASSPRDRENEKLFF. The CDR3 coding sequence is TGTGCCAGCTCACCCAGAGACAGGGAGAATGAAAAACTGTTTTTT.

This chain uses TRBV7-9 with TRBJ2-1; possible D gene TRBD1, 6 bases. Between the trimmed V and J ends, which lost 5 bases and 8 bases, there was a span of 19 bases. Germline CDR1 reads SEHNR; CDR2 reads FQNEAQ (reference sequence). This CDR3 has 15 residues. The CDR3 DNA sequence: TGTGCCAGCAGCCAAGAAGGGGGTCCAGGTTATGAGCAGTTCTTC. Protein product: CASSQEGGPGYEQFF.

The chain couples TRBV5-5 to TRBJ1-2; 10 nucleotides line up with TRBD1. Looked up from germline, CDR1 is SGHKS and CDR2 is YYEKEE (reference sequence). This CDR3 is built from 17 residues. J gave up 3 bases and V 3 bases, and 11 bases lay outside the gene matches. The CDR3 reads CASSSLPGTGAHYGYTF. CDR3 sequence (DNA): TGTGCCAGCAGCTCCCTTCCCGGGACAGGGGCGCACTATGGCTACACCTTC.

The CDR3 region has the DNA TGCGCCAGCAGCCAAGGGTCCGCCCCGGGTTCACCCCTCCACTTT. It specifies CASSQGSAPGSPLHF. The chain carries TRBV4-1 and TRBJ1-6; D not resolved. V shed 1 base and J shed 9 bases, with 13 bases lying between them. Germline V gives CDR1 MGHRA, CDR2 YSYEKL. This CDR3 has 15 amino acids.